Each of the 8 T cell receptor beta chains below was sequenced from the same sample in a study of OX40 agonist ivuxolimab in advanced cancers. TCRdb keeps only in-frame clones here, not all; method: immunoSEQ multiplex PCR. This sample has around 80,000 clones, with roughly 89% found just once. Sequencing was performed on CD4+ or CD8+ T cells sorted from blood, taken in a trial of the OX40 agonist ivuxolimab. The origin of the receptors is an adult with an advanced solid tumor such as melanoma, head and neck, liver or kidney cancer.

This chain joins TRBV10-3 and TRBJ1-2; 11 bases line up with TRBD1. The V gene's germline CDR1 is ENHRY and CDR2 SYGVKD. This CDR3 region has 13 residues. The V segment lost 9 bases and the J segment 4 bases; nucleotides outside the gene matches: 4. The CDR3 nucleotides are TGTGCCATACGGACAGGGGGCACCTATGGCTACACCTTC. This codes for CAIRTGGTYGYTF.

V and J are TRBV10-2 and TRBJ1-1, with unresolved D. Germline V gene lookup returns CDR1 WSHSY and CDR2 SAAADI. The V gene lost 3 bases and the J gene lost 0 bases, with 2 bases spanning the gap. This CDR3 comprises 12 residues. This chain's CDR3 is CASSDLNTEAFF. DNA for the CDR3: TGCGCCAGCAGTGACTTGAACACTGAAGCTTTCTTT.

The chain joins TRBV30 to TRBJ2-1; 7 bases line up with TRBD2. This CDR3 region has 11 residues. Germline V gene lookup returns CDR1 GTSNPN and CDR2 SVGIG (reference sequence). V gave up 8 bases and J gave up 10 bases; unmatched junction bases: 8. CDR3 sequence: CAGRGGKEQFF. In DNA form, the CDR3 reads TGTGCCGGCCGGGGAGGGAAAGAGCAGTTCTTC.

CDR3 in DNA: TGTGCCAGCAGTTTTCACCTAGGAAATTGGGAAGCCTACGAGCAGTACTTC. Residues: CASSFHLGNWEAYEQYF. The chain is built from TRBV28 and TRBJ2-7; D not resolved. This CDR3 comprises 17 residues. Between the trimmed V and J ends, which lost 3 bases and 2 bases, there was a span of 20 bases. Looked up from germline, CDR1 is MDHEN and CDR2 is SYDVKM.

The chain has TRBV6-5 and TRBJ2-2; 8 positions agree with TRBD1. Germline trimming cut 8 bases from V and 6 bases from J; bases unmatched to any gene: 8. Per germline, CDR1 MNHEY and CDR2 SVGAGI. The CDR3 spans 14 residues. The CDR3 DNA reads TGTGCCAGCGGGGCAGGGGGCGCCCCCGGGGAGCTGTTTTTT. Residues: CASGAGGAPGELFF.

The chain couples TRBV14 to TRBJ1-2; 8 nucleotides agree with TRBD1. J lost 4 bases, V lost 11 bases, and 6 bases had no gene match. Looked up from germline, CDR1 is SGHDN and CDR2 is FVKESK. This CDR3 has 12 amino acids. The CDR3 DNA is TGTGCCCGTACAGGGGGGGTCTATGGCTACACCTTC. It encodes CARTGGVYGYTF.

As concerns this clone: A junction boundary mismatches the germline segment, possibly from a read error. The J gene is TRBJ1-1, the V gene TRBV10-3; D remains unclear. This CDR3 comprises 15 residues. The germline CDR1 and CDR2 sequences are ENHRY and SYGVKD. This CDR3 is CAISESRHLNTEAFF. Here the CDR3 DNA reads TGTGCCATCAGCGAGTCCCGACACTTGAACACTGAAGCTTTCTTT.

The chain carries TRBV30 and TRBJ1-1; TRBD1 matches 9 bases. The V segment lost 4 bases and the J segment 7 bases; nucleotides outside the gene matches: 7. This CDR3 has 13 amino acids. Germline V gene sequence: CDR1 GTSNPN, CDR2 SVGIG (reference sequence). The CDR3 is CAWTTGGAGEAFF. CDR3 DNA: TGTGCCTGGACCACAGGGGGCGCGGGTGAAGCTTTCTTT.